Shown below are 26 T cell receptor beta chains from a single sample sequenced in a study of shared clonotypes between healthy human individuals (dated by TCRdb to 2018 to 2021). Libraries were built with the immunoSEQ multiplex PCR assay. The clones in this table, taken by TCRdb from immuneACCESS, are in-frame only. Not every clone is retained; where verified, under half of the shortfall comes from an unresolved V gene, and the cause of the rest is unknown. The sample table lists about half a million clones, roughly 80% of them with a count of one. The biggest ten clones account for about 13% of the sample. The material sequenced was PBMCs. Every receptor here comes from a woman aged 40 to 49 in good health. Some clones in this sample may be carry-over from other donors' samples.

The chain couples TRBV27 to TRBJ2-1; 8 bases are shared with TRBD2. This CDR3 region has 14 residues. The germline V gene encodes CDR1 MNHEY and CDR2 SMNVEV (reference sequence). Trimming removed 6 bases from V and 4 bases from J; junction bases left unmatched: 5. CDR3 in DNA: TGTGCCAGCAGCGCGGGAGGAACGTACAATGAGCAGTTCTTC. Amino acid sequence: CASSAGGTYNEQFF.

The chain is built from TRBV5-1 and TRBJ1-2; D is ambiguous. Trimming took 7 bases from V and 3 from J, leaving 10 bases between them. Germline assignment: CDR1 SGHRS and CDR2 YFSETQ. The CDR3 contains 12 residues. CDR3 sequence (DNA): TGCGCCAGCGGGGAGGTAGACTATGGCTACACCTTC. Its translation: CASGEVDYGYTF.

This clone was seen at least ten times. The CDR3 DNA reads TGTGCCAGCAGCGTAGCTGGGGGTTCCTTCACTGAAGCTTTCTTT. Its translation is CASSVAGGSFTEAFF. This chain links TRBV9 with TRBJ1-1; TRBD1 is a possible D gene (5 bases). The CDR3 loop spans 15 amino acids. Germline loops: CDR1 SGDLS, CDR2 YYNGEE. V shed 0 bases and J shed 4 bases, with 13 bases lying between them.

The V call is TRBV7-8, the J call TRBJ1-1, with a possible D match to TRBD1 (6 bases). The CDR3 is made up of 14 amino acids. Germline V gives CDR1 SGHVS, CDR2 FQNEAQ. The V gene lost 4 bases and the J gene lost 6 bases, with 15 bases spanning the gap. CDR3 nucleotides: TGTGCCAGCAGCTCCCACAGGGACGTTGCTGAAGCTTTCTTT. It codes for CASSSHRDVAEAFF.

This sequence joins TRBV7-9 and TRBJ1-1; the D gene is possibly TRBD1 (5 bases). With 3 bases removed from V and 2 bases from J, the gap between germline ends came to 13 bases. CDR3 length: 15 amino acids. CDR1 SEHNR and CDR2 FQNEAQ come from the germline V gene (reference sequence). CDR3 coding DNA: TGTGCCAGCAGCTTTGGCAGGGATTTCAACACTGAAGCTTTCTTT. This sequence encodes CASSFGRDFNTEAFF. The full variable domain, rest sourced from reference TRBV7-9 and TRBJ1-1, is DTGVSQNPRHKITKRGQNVTFRCDPISEHNRLYWYRQTLGQGPEFLTYFQNEAQLEKSRLLSDRFSAERPKGSFSTLEIQRTEQGDSAMYLCASSFGRDFNTEAFFGQGTRLTVV.

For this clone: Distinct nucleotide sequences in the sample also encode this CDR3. CDR3 sequence (DNA): TGTGCCAGCAGTTTGGGCGGGTACGAGCAGTACTTC. Amino acids: CASSLGGYEQYF. The chain employs TRBV28 and TRBJ2-7; a weak D match, TRBD2 (5 bases). Germline V lookup: CDR1 MDHEN, CDR2 SYDVKM. The CDR3 contains 12 residues. The V end was cut by 3 bases, the J end by 4 bases, with 7 bases between.

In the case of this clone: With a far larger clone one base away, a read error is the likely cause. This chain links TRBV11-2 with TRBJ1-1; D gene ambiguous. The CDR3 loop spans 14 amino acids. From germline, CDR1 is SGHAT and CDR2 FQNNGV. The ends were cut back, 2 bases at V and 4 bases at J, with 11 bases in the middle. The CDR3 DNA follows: TGTGCCAGCAGCTTACAGCCGCAGAGCACTGAAGCTTTCTTT. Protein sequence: CASSLQPQSTEAFF.

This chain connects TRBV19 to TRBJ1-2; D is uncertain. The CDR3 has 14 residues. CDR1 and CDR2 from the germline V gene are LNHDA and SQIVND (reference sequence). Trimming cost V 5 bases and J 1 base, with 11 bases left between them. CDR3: CASSLRHSNYGYTF. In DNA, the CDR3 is TGTGCCAGTAGTCTAAGACACAGTAACTATGGCTACACCTTC.

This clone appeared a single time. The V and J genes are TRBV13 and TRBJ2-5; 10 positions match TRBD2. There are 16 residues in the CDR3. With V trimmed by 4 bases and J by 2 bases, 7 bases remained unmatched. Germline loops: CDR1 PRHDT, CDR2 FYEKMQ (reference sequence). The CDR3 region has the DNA TGTGCCAGCAGCTCCCTAGCGGGAGTAGGACAAGAGACCCAGTACTTC. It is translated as CASSSLAGVGQETQYF. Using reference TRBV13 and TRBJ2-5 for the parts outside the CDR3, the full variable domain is AAGVIQSPRHLIKEKRETATLKCYPIPRHDTVYWYQQGPGQDPQFLISFYEKMQSDKGSIPDRFSAQQFSDYHSELNMSSLELGDSALYFCASSSLAGVGQETQYFGPGTRLLVL.

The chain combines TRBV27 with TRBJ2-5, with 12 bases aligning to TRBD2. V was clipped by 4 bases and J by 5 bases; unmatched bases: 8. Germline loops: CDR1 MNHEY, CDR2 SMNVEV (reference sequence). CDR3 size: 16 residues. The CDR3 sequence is CASSSLTSGSAETQYF. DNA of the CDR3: TGTGCCAGCAGTTCTCTGACTAGCGGGAGTGCGGAGACCCAGTACTTC.

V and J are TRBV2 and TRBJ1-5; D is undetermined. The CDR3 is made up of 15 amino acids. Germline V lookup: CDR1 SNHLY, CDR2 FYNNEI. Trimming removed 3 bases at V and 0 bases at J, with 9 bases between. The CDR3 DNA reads TGTGCCAGCAGTGACTCAGATAATAGCAATCAGCCCCAGCATTTT. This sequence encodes CASSDSDNSNQPQHF.

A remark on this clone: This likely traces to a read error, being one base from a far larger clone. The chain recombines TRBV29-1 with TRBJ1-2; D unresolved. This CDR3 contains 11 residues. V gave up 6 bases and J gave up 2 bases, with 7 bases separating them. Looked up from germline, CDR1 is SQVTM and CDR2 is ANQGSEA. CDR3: CSVGDNYGYTF. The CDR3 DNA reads TGCAGCGTGGGAGACAACTATGGCTACACCTTC.

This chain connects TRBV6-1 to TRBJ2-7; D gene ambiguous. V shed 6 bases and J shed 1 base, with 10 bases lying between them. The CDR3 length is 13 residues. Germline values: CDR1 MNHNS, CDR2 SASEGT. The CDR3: CASRGSGSYEQYF. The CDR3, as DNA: TGTGCCAGCAGGGGGTCGGGTTCCTACGAGCAGTACTTC.

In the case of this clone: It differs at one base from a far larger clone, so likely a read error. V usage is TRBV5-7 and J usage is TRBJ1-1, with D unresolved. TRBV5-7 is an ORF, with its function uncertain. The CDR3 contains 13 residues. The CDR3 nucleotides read TGTGCCAACAGCTTGGAAGGGAACACTGAAGCTTTCTTT. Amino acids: CANSLEGNTEAFF.

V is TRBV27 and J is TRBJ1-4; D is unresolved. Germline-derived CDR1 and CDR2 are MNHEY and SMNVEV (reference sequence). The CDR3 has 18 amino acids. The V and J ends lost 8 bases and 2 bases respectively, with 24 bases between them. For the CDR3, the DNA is TGTGCCAGCTCTAGAAAACTACTCCATGGGGATACTAATGAAAAACTGTTTTTT. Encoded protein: CASSRKLLHGDTNEKLFF.

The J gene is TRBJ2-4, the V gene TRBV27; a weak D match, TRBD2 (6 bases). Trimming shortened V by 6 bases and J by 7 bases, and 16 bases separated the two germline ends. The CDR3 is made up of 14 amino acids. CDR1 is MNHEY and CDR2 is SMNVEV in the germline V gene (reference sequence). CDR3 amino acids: CASSITRAGNIQYF. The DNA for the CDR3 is TGTGCCAGCAGCATCACCCGGGCGGGGAACATTCAGTACTTC.

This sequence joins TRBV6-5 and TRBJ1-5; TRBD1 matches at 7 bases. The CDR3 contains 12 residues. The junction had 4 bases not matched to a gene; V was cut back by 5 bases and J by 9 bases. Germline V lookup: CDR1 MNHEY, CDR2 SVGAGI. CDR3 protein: CASSPRTGPQHF. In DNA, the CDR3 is TGTGCCAGCAGTCCCCGGACAGGGCCCCAGCATTTT.

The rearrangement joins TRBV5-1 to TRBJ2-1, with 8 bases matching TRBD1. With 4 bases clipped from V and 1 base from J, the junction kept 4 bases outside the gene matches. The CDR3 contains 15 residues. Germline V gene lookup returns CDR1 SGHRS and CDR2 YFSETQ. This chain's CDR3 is CASSQGTGSYNEQFF. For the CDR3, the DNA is TGCGCCAGCAGCCAAGGGACAGGATCCTACAATGAGCAGTTCTTC. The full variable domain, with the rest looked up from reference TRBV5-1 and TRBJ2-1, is KAGVTQTPRYLIKTRGQQVTLSCSPISGHRSVSWYQQTPGQGLQFLFEYFSETQRNKGNFPGRFSGRQFSNSRSEMNVSTLELGDSALYLCASSQGTGSYNEQFFGPGTRLTVL.

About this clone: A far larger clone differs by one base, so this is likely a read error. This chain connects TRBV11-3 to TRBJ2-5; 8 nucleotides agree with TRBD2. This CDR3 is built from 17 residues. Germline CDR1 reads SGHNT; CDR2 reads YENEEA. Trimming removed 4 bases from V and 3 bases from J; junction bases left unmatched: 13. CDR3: CASSSSCTGGLEETQYF. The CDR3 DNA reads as TGTGCCAGCAGCTCTAGCTGCACGGGAGGGCTGGAAGAGACCCAGTACTTC.

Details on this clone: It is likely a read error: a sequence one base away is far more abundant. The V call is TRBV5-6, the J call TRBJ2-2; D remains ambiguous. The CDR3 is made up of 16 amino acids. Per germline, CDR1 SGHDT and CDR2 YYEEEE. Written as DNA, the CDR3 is TGTGACAGCAGCCCGGACGGACCCGCGAACACCGGGGAGCTGTTTTTT. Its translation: CDSSPDGPANTGELFF.

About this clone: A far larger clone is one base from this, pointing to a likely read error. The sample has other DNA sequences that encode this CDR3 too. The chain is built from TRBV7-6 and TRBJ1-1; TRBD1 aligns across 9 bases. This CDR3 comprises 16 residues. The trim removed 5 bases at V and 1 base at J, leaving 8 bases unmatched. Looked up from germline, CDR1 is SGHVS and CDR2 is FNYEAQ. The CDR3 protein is CASSRGTGITNTEAFF. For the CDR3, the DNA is TGTGCCAGCAGCCGAGGGACAGGGATCACGAACACTGAAGCTTTCTTT.

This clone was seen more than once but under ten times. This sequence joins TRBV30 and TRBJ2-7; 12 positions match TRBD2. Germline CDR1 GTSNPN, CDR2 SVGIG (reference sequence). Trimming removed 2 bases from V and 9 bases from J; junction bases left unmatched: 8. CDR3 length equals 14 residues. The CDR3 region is CAWSRETSGSGQYF. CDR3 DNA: TGTGCCTGGAGTAGAGAGACTAGCGGGAGCGGGCAGTACTTC.

CDR3 region: CASSATGDGYTF. CDR3 in DNA: TGTGCCAGCAGCGCAACAGGGGATGGCTACACCTTC. The chain combines TRBV2 with TRBJ1-2, with TRBD1 matching over 7 bases. Germline loops: CDR1 SNHLY, CDR2 FYNNEI. The CDR3 covers 12 residues. Trimming removed 6 bases from V and 6 bases from J; junction bases left unmatched: 4.

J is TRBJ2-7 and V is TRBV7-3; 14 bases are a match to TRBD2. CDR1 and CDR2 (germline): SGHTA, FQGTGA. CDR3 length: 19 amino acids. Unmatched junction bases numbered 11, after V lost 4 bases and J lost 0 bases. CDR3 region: CASSSVGPGTSGSSYEQYF. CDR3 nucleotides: TGTGCCAGCAGCTCCGTGGGGCCCGGGACTAGCGGGAGCTCCTACGAGCAGTACTTC.

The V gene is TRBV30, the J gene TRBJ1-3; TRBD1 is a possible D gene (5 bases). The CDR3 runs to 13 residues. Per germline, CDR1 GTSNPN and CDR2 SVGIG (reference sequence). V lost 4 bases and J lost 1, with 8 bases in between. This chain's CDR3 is CAWMPGSGNTIYF. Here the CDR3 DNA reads TGTGCCTGGATGCCAGGGTCTGGAAACACCATATATTTT.

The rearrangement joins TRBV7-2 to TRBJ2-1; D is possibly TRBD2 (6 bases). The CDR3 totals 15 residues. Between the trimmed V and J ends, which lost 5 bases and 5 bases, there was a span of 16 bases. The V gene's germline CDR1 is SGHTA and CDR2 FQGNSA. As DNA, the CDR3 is TGTGCCAGCAGCCCCCGGGACTTCCTCAACAATGAGCAGTTCTTC. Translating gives CASSPRDFLNNEQFF.